This TCR beta chain was identified during a study of shared clonotypes between healthy human individuals. Study results and caveats: Clonotypes which were not shared had lower generation probabilities than clonotypes that all four donors shared.

Germline V gene data show CDR1 as MNHNS and CDR2 as SASEGT. The CDR3 loop spans 13 amino acids. V lost 8 bases to trimming and J lost 4 bases; unmatched junction nucleotides: 4. In the authors' methods: ImmunoSEQ output lacked quality scores and full-length reads, limiting matched filtering. Produced via immunoSEQ multiplex PCR; TCRdb's table is partial and in-frame only. D and trimming come from the DNA, and the V and J calls and clone size come from that table. This sample has approximately 2.4 million clones, with roughly 95% found just once. A word on this clone: The antigen is unknown.

This sequence was found in a man aged 18 to 35 in good health. Sequenced material: naive CD4+ T cells sorted from blood. Subset defined: CD45RA+ positively selected. V gene TRBV6-1 combines with J gene TRBJ1-2; 10 bases match TRBD1. The DNA of the CDR3 is TGTGCCAGCCGACAGGGGGCTCTCTATGGCTACACCTTC. The encoded protein is CASRQGALYGYTF.